This T cell receptor (beta chain) was documented in a study of shared clonotypes between healthy human individuals. On the study more broadly: Ranging from 18 to 49 in age, donors were a couple of women and a few men.

The study's findings and limits: Estimated clonotype richness was generally higher in naive than memory subsets.

Method: immunoSEQ multiplex PCR; TCRdb's copy keeps in-frame clones and lacks some. The sample has around 1.1 million clones, about 72% seen once. In germline, CDR1 is MDHEN, CDR2 SYDVKM. V lost 4 bases, J lost 7 bases, and 3 bases stayed unmatched. CDR3 length: 13 amino acids. To note about this clone: Its antigen is not identified.

The origin of this receptor is a man in his late teens or twenties in good health. Some clones in this sample may be carry-over from other donors' samples. The chain links TRBV28 to TRBJ2-5; TRBD2 matches at 10 bases. Sample: memory CD4+ T cells from PBMCs. As to subset: CD45RA-negative fraction. The CDR3 loop is CASSWSGRGTQYF. CDR3 nucleotides: TGTGCCAGCAGTTGGAGCGGGAGGGGGACCCAGTACTTC.